Listed here are 27 T cell receptor beta chains from one sample, sequenced in a study of T cell responses to AZD1222 COVID-19 vaccine. Produced via immunoSEQ multiplex PCR; TCRdb's table is partial and in-frame only. The sample has about 100,000 clones; around 90% are singletons. The sample here was peripheral blood, taken 28 days after the second AZD1222 dose. These receptor sequences come from an adult who received the AZD1222 COVID-19 vaccine.

This chain links TRBV9 with TRBJ1-3, with a weak D call TRBD1 (5 bases). Trimming removed 4 bases at V and 1 base at J, with 15 bases between. Looked up from germline, CDR1 is SGDLS and CDR2 is YYNGEE. The CDR3 consists of 16 residues. The chain's CDR3 is CASSPREGRSGNTIYF. The CDR3 DNA reads as TGTGCCAGCAGCCCCCGTGAGGGGCGGTCTGGAAACACCATATATTTT. Variable domain in full (rest from reference TRBV9 and TRBJ1-3): DSGVTQTPKHLITATGQRVTLRCSPRSGDLSVYWYQQSLDQGLQFLIQYYNGEERAKGNILERFSAQQFPDLHSELNLSSLELGDSALYFCASSPREGRSGNTIYFGEGSWLTVV.

A remark on this clone: Germline is not matched at one junction end, which may reflect a read error. The chain couples TRBV7-7 to TRBJ1-4, with D possibly being TRBD1 (5 bases). Germline V gene data show CDR1 as SSHAT and CDR2 as FNYEAQ (reference sequence). This CDR3 comprises 14 residues. The CDR3 is CASSLGEGNEKLFF. In nucleotides, the CDR3 is TGTGCTAGCAGCTTAGGGGAGGGCAATGAAAAACTGTTTTTT.

The rearrangement links TRBV5-6 to TRBJ2-7, with D perhaps given as TRBD1 or TRBD2 (5 bases each). This CDR3 comprises 13 residues. Trimming left V 4 bases short and J 0 bases short, with 8 bases between. The germline V gene encodes CDR1 SGHDT and CDR2 YYEEEE. CDR3 bases: TGTGCCAGCAGCCAGGGAGACTCCTACGAGCAGTACTTC. This translates into CASSQGDSYEQYF.

The CDR3 DNA reads as TGTGCCAGCAGTCCGCAGACTGTCTACAATGAGCAGTTCTTC. Its protein product is CASSPQTVYNEQFF. The J gene is TRBJ2-1, the V gene TRBV27; D remains unclear. This CDR3 comprises 14 residues. V dropped 5 bases and J dropped 3 bases, with 11 bases sitting between them. Germline V CDR1 and CDR2: MNHEY, SMNVEV (reference sequence).

This chain connects TRBV29-1 to TRBJ1-4, with 9 bases lining up with TRBD1. The CDR3 covers 12 residues. From germline, CDR1 is SQVTM and CDR2 ANQGSEA. V lost 6 bases to trimming and J lost 8 bases; unmatched junction nucleotides: 4. CDR3 residues: CSVGTGREKLFF. The CDR3 DNA reads as TGCAGCGTAGGGACAGGGCGCGAAAAACTGTTTTTT.

Here the CDR3 reads CASTRTSVGYEQYF. Here the CDR3 DNA reads TGTGCCAGCACCCGGACTAGCGTAGGGTACGAGCAGTACTTC. The chain combines TRBV28 with TRBJ2-7; TRBD2 aligns across 9 bases. Per the germline V gene, CDR1 is MDHEN and CDR2 is SYDVKM. Trimming removed 7 bases from V and 4 bases from J; junction bases left unmatched: 8. This CDR3 contains 14 residues.

This clone was picked up one time. CDR3: CASSYLRLAAYEQYF. CDR3 in DNA: TGTGCCAGCAGTTATCTTAGACTAGCGGCCTACGAGCAGTACTTC. The chain employs TRBV6-2 or TRBV6-3 and TRBJ2-7; 9 bases align to TRBD2. This CDR3 comprises 15 residues. The V and J ends lost 3 bases and 2 bases, in that order; junction bases with no gene match: 5. Germline V gives CDR1 MNHEY, CDR2 SVGEGT.

This chain joins TRBV7-2 and TRBJ1-2; D not certain. V was trimmed by 4 bases and J by 0 bases, leaving 3 bases between them. Germline CDR1 reads SGHTA; CDR2 reads FQGNSA. The CDR3 loop spans 12 amino acids. The CDR3 nucleotides are TGTGCCAGCAGCTACCCTAACTATGGCTACACCTTC. Its protein product is CASSYPNYGYTF.

This chain uses TRBV19 with TRBJ1-6, with 7 bases that match TRBD1. In germline, CDR1 is LNHDA, CDR2 SQIVND (reference sequence). V trimming: 7 bases; J trimming: 4 bases; junction bases outside the gene matches: 10. The CDR3 has 16 amino acids. The DNA of the CDR3 is TGTGCCAGTACCATGGGGGGGACAGTTTATAATTCACCCCTCCACTTT. Amino acid sequence: CASTMGGTVYNSPLHF.

The gene calls are TRBV10-1 and TRBJ2-7; D is possibly TRBD1 (5 bases). The CDR3 spans 15 residues. V was trimmed by 1 base and J by 1 base, leaving 11 bases between them. Looked up from germline, CDR1 is WNHNN and CDR2 is SYGVQD (reference sequence). CDR3 sequence: CASSEFQGESYEQYF. The CDR3 DNA reads TGCGCCAGCAGTGAGTTCCAGGGTGAATCCTACGAGCAGTACTTC.

The CDR3 reads CASSLAPPGQGTYEQYF. CDR3 bases: TGTGCCAGCTCCCTCGCCCCACCGGGACAGGGGACCTACGAGCAGTACTTC. V and J are TRBV18 and TRBJ2-7; 10 nucleotides align to TRBD1. The CDR3 is made up of 17 amino acids. Germline CDR1 and CDR2: KGHSH and LQKENI. The junction had 13 bases not matched to a gene; V was cut back by 6 bases and J by 2 bases.

As DNA, the CDR3 is TGTGCCAGCAGTGACTCTAGCACCGGGGAGCTGTTTTTT. Protein product: CASSDSSTGELFF. The chain uses TRBV6-4 and TRBJ2-2; D is ambiguous. Germline lookup yields CDR1 MRHNA and CDR2 SNTAGT. Trimming removed 0 bases from V and 4 bases from J, with 3 bases in between. The CDR3 contains 13 residues.

The chain combines TRBV19 with TRBJ1-6; possibly TRBD1 for D (6 bases). With 4 bases removed from V and 6 bases from J, the gap between germline ends came to 13 bases. The germline CDR1 and CDR2 sequences are LNHDA and SQIVND (reference sequence). The length of the CDR3 is 15 residues. This CDR3 reads CASSSQGNSNSPLHF. The CDR3 DNA sequence: TGTGCCAGTAGTAGTCAGGGGAATTCTAATTCACCCCTCCACTTT.

This clone was counted only a few times. The chain is built from TRBV6-5 and TRBJ2-7; D possibly corresponds to TRBD1 (5 bases). CDR3 length: 14 residues. From germline, CDR1 is MNHEY and CDR2 SVGAGI. V lost 2 bases and J lost 2, with 10 bases in between. CDR3 residues: CASSYRARAYEQYF. DNA for the CDR3: TGTGCCAGCAGTTACAGGGCCAGGGCCTACGAGCAGTACTTC.

The chain recombines TRBV4-1 with TRBJ2-2; no clear D gene. The length of the CDR3 is 15 residues. The germline V gene has CDR1 MGHRA and CDR2 YSYEKL. V was clipped by 3 bases and J by 0 bases, with 8 bases between them. In nucleotides, the CDR3 is TGCGCCAGCAGCCATACTCTATCGAACACCGGGGAGCTGTTTTTT. Its protein is CASSHTLSNTGELFF.

The genes are TRBV2 and TRBJ1-1; TRBD1 matches 8 bases. The CDR3 is made up of 15 amino acids. Germline trimming cut 7 bases from V and 2 bases from J; bases unmatched to any gene: 9. Per the germline V gene, CDR1 is SNHLY and CDR2 is FYNNEI. CDR3 sequence: CASIFDRGANTEAFF. For the CDR3, the DNA is TGTGCCAGCATATTCGACAGGGGTGCCAACACTGAAGCTTTCTTT.

The rearrangement links TRBV3-1 (or the pseudogene TRBV3-2) to TRBJ2-1; 10 nucleotides agree with TRBD2. CDR1 is LGHDT, CDR2 YNNKEL, per germline (reference sequence). This CDR3 is built from 15 residues. With V trimmed by 6 bases and J by 4 bases, 6 bases remained unmatched. The DNA of the CDR3 is TGTGCCAGCAGTATTAGCGGGGGGCCATACAATGAGCAGTTCTTC. It specifies CASSISGGPYNEQFF.

The chain combines TRBV6-1 with TRBJ1-5, with a weak D call TRBD1 (5 bases). Trimming pared 3 bases from V and 7 bases from J, leaving 13 bases between. The CDR3 extends over 14 amino acids. Germline CDR1 is MNHNS and CDR2 is SASEGT. The CDR3 loop reads CASSDEGTGQPQHF. In DNA form, the CDR3 reads TGTGCCAGCAGTGATGAGGGGACGGGGCAGCCCCAGCATTTT.

The CDR3 nucleotides are TGTGCCAGCTCACCAGCTGACTACAGCTCCTACGAGCAGTACTTC. This encodes CASSPADYSSYEQYF. This chain connects TRBV18 to TRBJ2-7; D might be TRBD2 (5 bases). Per the germline V gene, CDR1 is KGHSH and CDR2 is LQKENI. With 2 bases removed from V and 0 bases from J, the gap between germline ends came to 11 bases. CDR3 length: 15 amino acids.

This chain uses TRBV19 with TRBJ2-3; no reliable D call. Germline V gene sequence: CDR1 LNHDA, CDR2 SQIVND (reference sequence). CDR3 length: 14 residues. The V end was cut by 7 bases, the J end by 2 bases, with 13 bases between. The CDR3 region is CASKLRTLTDTQYF. CDR3 bases: TGTGCCAGTAAGCTTAGGACCCTCACAGATACGCAGTATTTT.

CDR3 amino acids: CASSRDRSETYNEQFF. CDR3 sequence (DNA): TGCGCCAGCAGTCGAGACAGATCCGAAACCTACAATGAGCAGTTCTTC. The rearrangement uses TRBV5-1 and TRBJ2-1; tentative D call: TRBD1 (5 bases). Trimming took 5 bases from V and 2 from J, leaving 17 bases between them. This CDR3 spans 16 amino acids. The germline gives CDR1 SGHRS, CDR2 YFSETQ.

CDR3 DNA: TGTGCCAGCAGTGTTCGAGCGGGGGGCCCCTACGAGCAGTACTTC. Amino acids: CASSVRAGGPYEQYF. V and J are TRBV2 and TRBJ2-7; 9 nucleotides agree with TRBD2. CDR1 SNHLY and CDR2 FYNNEI come from the germline V gene. J lost 2 bases, V lost 4 bases, and 6 bases had no gene match. The CDR3 has 15 amino acids. Using reference TRBV2 and TRBJ2-7 for the parts outside the CDR3, the full variable domain is EPEVTQTPSHQVTQMGQEVILRCVPISNHLYFYWYRQILGQKVEFLVSFYNNEISEKSEIFDDQFSVERPDGSNFTLKIRSTKLEDSAMYFCASSVRAGGPYEQYFGPGTRLTVT.

This clone was recorded only once. The chain combines TRBV28 with TRBJ1-6; D is undetermined. V was clipped by 4 bases and J by 10 bases, with 8 bases between them. This CDR3 has 12 amino acids. Germline CDR1 and CDR2: MDHEN and SYDVKM. CDR3 amino acids: CASSSVGSPLHF. For the CDR3, the DNA is TGTGCCAGCAGTTCGGTGGGCTCACCCCTCCACTTT.

The V and J genes are TRBV6-2 or TRBV6-3 and TRBJ2-5, with D unresolved. The CDR3 length is 13 residues. Looked up from germline, CDR1 is MNHEY and CDR2 is SVGEGT. Trimming left V 0 bases short and J 6 bases short, with 8 bases between. CDR3 sequence reads: CASSYSSQQTQYF. The CDR3 coding sequence is TGTGCCAGCAGTTACTCGTCTCAGCAGACCCAGTACTTC.

This rearrangement joins TRBV6-5 to TRBJ1-5; D is unresolved. Germline lookup yields CDR1 MNHEY and CDR2 SVGAGI. The length of the CDR3 is 15 residues. The V gene lost 0 bases and the J gene lost 4 bases, with 10 bases spanning the gap. CDR3: CASSYSRNPNQPQHF. The DNA for the CDR3 is TGTGCCAGCAGTTACTCGAGGAACCCTAATCAGCCCCAGCATTTT.

The CDR3 region is CASSTGADGEKLFF. DNA of the CDR3: TGTGCCAGCAGCACCGGGGCCGACGGGGAAAAACTGTTTTTT. This chain joins TRBV5-4 and TRBJ1-4; D is perhaps TRBD1 (5 bases). Germline values: CDR1 SGHNT, CDR2 YYREEE (reference sequence). CDR3 length: 14 amino acids. The V end was cut by 4 bases, the J end by 8 bases, with 15 bases between.

This chain links TRBV6-6 with TRBJ2-5, with TRBD2 matching 12 bases. V was pared by 2 bases and J by 1 base, with 2 bases of the junction left unmatched. This CDR3 is built from 16 residues. CDR1 and CDR2 (germline): MNHNY, SVGAGI (reference sequence). The CDR3 DNA is TGTGCCAGCAGTTACGCGACTAGCGGGGGCCAAGAGACCCAGTACTTC. Translation: CASSYATSGGQETQYF.